These 19 T cell receptor beta chains originate from one sample sequenced in a study of early T cells in non-severe SARS-CoV-2 infection. In TCRdb, the 5' RACE reads were re-called with MiXCR into one record per CDR3 protein. The sample yields tens of thousands of distinct CDR3 sequences, about 9.5% seen once. The source material was whole blood, sampled at baseline. The receptors were gathered from an adult who was a healthcare worker with PCR-confirmed SARS-CoV-2 infection or an uninfected control (not recorded which).

This chain uses TRBV30 with TRBJ1-2, with D possibly being TRBD1 (5 bases). Germline CDR1 and CDR2: GTSNPN and SVGIG (reference sequence). V dropped 6 bases and J dropped 3 bases, with 20 bases sitting between them. The CDR3 loop spans 15 amino acids. The CDR3 DNA reads TGTGCCTGCCCCGGGACCCCGGCGGCAGACTATGGCTACACCTTC. Translated: CACPGTPAADYGYTF.

In its sample, this clonotype was seen a few times. The chain recombines TRBV2 with TRBJ1-5; 7 bases map to TRBD1. CDR1 and CDR2 from the germline V gene are SNHLY and FYNNEI. The junction had 10 bases not matched to a gene; V was cut back by 5 bases and J by 6 bases. The CDR3 has 15 amino acids. The CDR3 nucleotides are TGTGCCAGCAGTCTCGACAGGGTGGGAGGTCAGCCCCAGCATTTT. It translates to CASSLDRVGGQPQHF.

This clonotype was observed many times. This sequence joins TRBV30 and TRBJ1-3; no definite D call. The V end was cut by 3 bases, the J end by 0 bases, with 6 bases between. CDR1 is GTSNPN, CDR2 SVGIG, per germline (reference sequence). This CDR3 region has 13 residues. CDR3 nucleotides: TGTGCCTGGAGCGCAGACTCTGGAAACACCATATATTTT. It yields the protein CAWSADSGNTIYF.

This clonotype was counted at least ten times. The chain employs TRBV6-1 and TRBJ1-5; TRBD1 is a possible D gene (6 bases). V was clipped by 1 base and J by 10 bases, with 17 bases between them. CDR3 size: 15 residues. Germline V lookup: CDR1 MNHNS, CDR2 SASEGT. The CDR3 sequence: CASSEGLGGAKPQHF. The CDR3 DNA follows: TGTGCCAGCAGTGAAGGGCTGGGGGGCGCGAAACCCCAGCATTTT.

CDR3 sequence: CASSYDGDNSYEQYF. In DNA form, the CDR3 reads TGTGCCAGCAGTTACGACGGCGACAACTCCTACGAGCAGTACTTC. The V gene is TRBV6-5, the J gene TRBJ2-7, with no clear D. The CDR3 loop spans 15 amino acids. Germline values: CDR1 MNHEY, CDR2 SVGAGI. The V end lost 2 bases, the J end lost 0 bases, and 11 bases lay between the germline ends.

The V gene is TRBV7-3, the J gene TRBJ2-2; TRBD1 aligns across 12 bases. Germline V lookup: CDR1 SGHTA, CDR2 FQGTGA. V dropped 2 bases and J dropped 6; count of bases not matched to a gene: 4. This CDR3 spans 16 amino acids. This CDR3 is CASSLSGQGAAGELFF. CDR3 coding DNA: TGTGCCAGCAGCTTATCGGGACAGGGGGCGGCCGGGGAGCTGTTTTTT.

This clonotype was counted ten times or more. The chain has TRBV7-9 and TRBJ1-1, with 7 bases lining up with TRBD1. The CDR3 is 13 amino acids. Unmatched junction bases numbered 7, after V lost 5 bases and J lost 7 bases. Per germline, CDR1 SEHNR and CDR2 FQNEAQ (reference sequence). The CDR3 is CASSRDRAGEAFF. CDR3 DNA: TGTGCCAGCAGCCGCGACAGGGCGGGTGAAGCTTTCTTT.

The V call is TRBV2, the J call TRBJ2-3; D not certain. This CDR3 region has 14 residues. The V end was cut by 4 bases, the J end by 0 bases, with 8 bases between. Germline lookup yields CDR1 SNHLY and CDR2 FYNNEI. CDR3 DNA sequence: TGTGCCAGCAGTGCGACCACTAGCACAGATACGCAGTATTTT. Amino acid sequence: CASSATTSTDTQYF.

A few counts support this clonotype. The J gene is TRBJ1-5, the V gene TRBV12-3 or TRBV12-4, with TRBD1 as a possible D gene (6 bases). The CDR3 covers 12 residues. The ends were cut back, 1 base at V and 16 bases at J, with 14 bases in the middle. This CDR3 is CASSLGGAHLHF. The CDR3 DNA follows: TGTGCCAGCAGTTTAGGGGGGGCGCATCTCCATTTT.

A few counts support this clonotype. The chain employs TRBV7-8 and TRBJ2-7; TRBD1 matches 8 bases. V shed 5 bases, J shed 4 bases, and the junction held 16 bases outside the gene matches. Looked up from germline, CDR1 is SGHVS and CDR2 is FQNEAQ. The CDR3 totals 17 residues. DNA for the CDR3: TGTGCCAGCAGCCCCCCGAAGGAGGCAGGGGGCGAGTACGAGCAGTACTTC. It translates to CASSPPKEAGGEYEQYF.

This clonotype has just a few counts. This chain links TRBV20-1 with TRBJ1-5, with TRBD1 as a possible D gene (5 bases). The CDR3 has 14 amino acids. CDR1 and CDR2 from the germline V gene are DFQATT and SNEGSKA (reference sequence). Trimming pared 3 bases from V and 5 bases from J, leaving 14 bases between. The DNA for the CDR3 is TGCAGTGCTAGTAAAGGGGCAGGAGATCAGCCCCAGCATTTT. This sequence encodes CSASKGAGDQPQHF.

The J gene is TRBJ2-7, the V gene TRBV7-2; the D gene is possibly TRBD1 (6 bases). Trimming took off 5 bases at V and 3 bases at J, with 14 bases between the two ends. Germline V lookup: CDR1 SGHTA, CDR2 FQGNSA. This CDR3 contains 14 residues. Here the CDR3 reads CASSPSEGGYEQYF. The CDR3 coding sequence is TGTGCCAGCAGCCCCTCGGAAGGGGGCTACGAGCAGTACTTC.

The gene calls are TRBV5-1 and TRBJ1-1, with D tentatively TRBD1 (6 bases). The CDR3 consists of 13 residues. The V end lost 5 bases, the J end lost 0 bases, and 8 bases lay between the germline ends. Germline CDR1 and CDR2: SGHRS and YFSETQ. As DNA, the CDR3 is TGCGCCAGCAGTGGGGACATGAACACTGAAGCTTTCTTT. As protein: CASSGDMNTEAFF.

This clonotype was detected a few times. The rearrangement joins TRBV10-3 to TRBJ2-7; 12 bases agree with TRBD2. Germline trimming cut 8 bases from V and 1 base from J; bases unmatched to any gene: 3. The germline V gene has CDR1 ENHRY and CDR2 SYGVKD. The CDR3 runs to 14 residues. CDR3 sequence (DNA): TGTGCCATCCAGACTAGCGGGGGTTCCTACGAGCAGTACTTC. Translated, it gives CAIQTSGGSYEQYF.

As DNA, the CDR3 is TGTGCCAGCAGTTTAGCGGGCCGAACTCCTGGCTACACCTTC. Amino acids: CASSLAGRTPGYTF. The gene calls are TRBV12-3 or TRBV12-4 and TRBJ1-2, with D unclear. The CDR3 extends over 14 amino acids. Between the trimmed V and J ends, which lost 0 bases and 7 bases, there was a span of 12 bases.

This clonotype was detected only a few times. CDR3 sequence: CASSGTGTIISYEQYF. The CDR3 region has the DNA TGTGCCAGCAGCGGAACCGGGACTATCATCTCCTACGAGCAGTACTTC. The chain combines TRBV3-1 with TRBJ2-7; 7 positions agree with TRBD2. J gave up 0 bases and V 5 bases, and 10 bases lay outside the gene matches. The V gene's germline CDR1 is LGHDT and CDR2 YNNKEL (reference sequence). The CDR3 consists of 16 residues.

This clonotype was observed a few times. The chain couples TRBV7-2 to TRBJ2-3; 14 nucleotides match TRBD2. Unmatched junction bases numbered 4, after V lost 2 bases and J lost 0 bases. Germline lookup yields CDR1 SGHTA and CDR2 FQGNSA. The CDR3 has 18 amino acids. CDR3 coding DNA: TGTGCCAGCAGCTTACAGACTAGCGGGGGGGTGAGCACAGATACGCAGTATTTT. Protein sequence: CASSLQTSGGVSTDTQYF. Full variable domain (outside the CDR3, taken from reference TRBV7-2 and TRBJ2-3): GAGVSQSPSNKVTEKGKDVELRCDPISGHTALYWYRQSLGQGLEFLIYFQGNSAPDKSGLPSDRFSAERTGGSVSTLTIQRTQQEDSAVYLCASSLQTSGGVSTDTQYFGPGTRLTVL.

The J gene is TRBJ1-5, the V gene TRBV6-1, with 12 nucleotides matching TRBD1. The CDR3 totals 15 residues. Germline assignment: CDR1 MNHNS and CDR2 SASEGT. The V and J ends lost 8 bases and 3 bases, in that order; junction bases with no gene match: 5. The CDR3 spells CASWDRGRSNQPQHF. The CDR3 DNA sequence: TGTGCCAGCTGGGACAGGGGGCGATCCAATCAGCCCCAGCATTTT.

The chain couples TRBV10-3 to TRBJ2-7; TRBD1 is a possible D gene (5 bases). The ends were cut back, 5 bases at V and 5 bases at J, with 19 bases in the middle. CDR3 length: 15 amino acids. The V gene's germline CDR1 is ENHRY and CDR2 SYGVKD. The CDR3 DNA reads as TGTGCCATCAGTCCACACTCGACAGATCCCGACGAGCAGTACTTC. Translated: CAISPHSTDPDEQYF.